This T cell receptor (beta chain) was identified in a study of T cells in Graves' hyperthyroidism and ophthalmopathy. Study in general: At initial diagnosis, before any treatment had begun, peripheral blood was obtained.

With duration under 3 months, ophthalmopathy was active: Clinical Activity Score at least 3, NOSPECS at least 4. TCR beta CDR3 sequences were amplified from RNA transcripts. Using the HTBI primer set, a first-round RT-PCR was run on the TCR CDR3. TCRdb reprocessed the multiplex PCR reads with MiXCR, giving one entry per CDR3 protein. This sample has roughly 290,000 distinct CDR3 sequences, with approximately 17% found just once. Per the germline V gene, CDR1 is GTSNPN and CDR2 is SVGIG (reference sequence). V lost 4 bases and J lost 5, with 9 bases in between. The CDR3 contains 11 residues. Comments on this clonotype: Its antigen is unknown.

Study outcomes and limitations: Most expanded thyroid clonotypes above 0.001 also appeared in blood.

The rearrangement uses TRBV30 and TRBJ2-7; D unresolved. The clonotype comes from a woman aged 60 to 75 with Graves' ophthalmopathy. The sample comprised blood. The CDR3 spells CAWNIGNEQYF. CDR3 DNA sequence: TGTGCCTGGAATATAGGAAACGAGCAGTACTTC.